This T cell receptor beta chain stems from a study of metastatic and nonmetastatic thyroid tumors (TCRdb year 2020). For the wider study: For patients with malignant and with benign thyroid disease, the researchers compared repertoires between peripheral blood samples and tumor or nodule tissue samples. Overall study results and their limits: In both blood and tumor samples, malignant tumors were reported to have significantly higher TCR beta diversity than benign nodules.

No treatment had been received by any patient before thyroid surgery. Using T-cell receptor beta sequencing, the study looked back at clinical samples from patients collected from about 2011 to 2019. Libraries were prepared through PCR. The sequencing machine was an Illumina HiSeq 4000. High-throughput sequencing was used to profile the TCR beta-chain CDR3 region of every patient. On the study's bioinformatics: CDR3 differences across clinicopathological groups were used to build a classifier for discriminating distant-metastatic papillary thyroid cancer patients. Repertoire diversity was assessed with the Shannon index, and tumor-blood repertoire similarity with the Morisita-Horn index. TCRdb's own reprocessing of the public reads used fastp at Q25 and MiXCR and kept productive beta chains. TCRdb, not the original authors, processed these V and J calls. The sample records under 95,000 clones, 8% to 9.5% of which are singletons. Together, the top ten hold around 8.5% of the sample.

This clone came up many times. Its antigen specificity is not known. The input lacks base qualities; no much larger clone sits a single base away. Sequencing input: blood. The TCR comes from a female donor with papillary thyroid cancer or a benign thyroid nodule (not recorded which). Some clones in this sample may be carry-over from other donors' samples.

The DNA sequence follows: TGCGCCAGCAGCTTGGCAGGGGAACCCTACAATGAGCAGTTCTTC. Its protein reads: CASSLAGEPYNEQFF. The chain joins TRBV5-1 to TRBJ2-1; the D gene is possibly TRBD1, with 6 bases matching. The CDR1 and CDR2 encoded by the germline V gene are SGHRS and YFSETQ. V sheds 0 bases and J sheds 2 bases, leaving 9 bases between their ends. Including the terminal cysteine and phenylalanine, the CDR3 comprises 15 residues. Left in the record is the CDR3 DNA by itself, 45 bases read in frame from the first base.